This T cell receptor beta chain emerged from a study of PD-1 blockade in mismatch repair-deficient tumors. General study points: Tumor-resident clones, often absent from pretreatment blood, expanded after pembrolizumab and then contracted.

Per germline, CDR1 GTSNPN and CDR2 SVGIG (reference sequence). V lost 4 bases and J 0 bases, leaving 9 bases between the germline ends. The CDR3 length is 14 residues. Every patient had mismatch repair deficiency by PCR or immunohistochemistry. The data were produced by immunoSEQ multiplex PCR, yet TCRdb's version contains in-frame clones alone and is incomplete. Among around 50,000 clones, roughly 78% were seen once, and the ten largest hold about 3.5%. In regard to this clone: Its antigen is as yet unknown.

The chain uses TRBV30 and TRBJ2-2, with D maybe TRBD1 (6 bases). Source: peripheral blood, taken 4 weeks after starting pembrolizumab. This clonotype originated in an adult with mismatch repair-deficient cancer. CDR3 nucleotide sequence: TGTGCCTGGAACAGGGTCTCGAACACCGGGGAGCTGTTTTTT. Residues: CAWNRVSNTGELFF. Together with reference TRBV30 and TRBJ2-2, the CDR3 gives the full variable domain: SQTIHQWPATLVQPVGSPLSLECTVEGTSNPNLYWYRQAAGRGLQLLFYSVGIGQISSEVPQNLSASRPQDRQFILSSKKLLLSDSGFYLCAWNRVSNTGELFFGEGSRLTVL.